One sample yielded the 21 T cell receptor beta chains listed below, sequenced in a study of blood T cells in healthy people across ages. A second PCR of roughly 7 to 11 cycles used a sample-barcoded 5' primer and a J-beta primer mix. A single record per CDR3 protein comes from TCRdb applying MiXCR to the 5' RACE reads. The sample carries fewer than 900,000 distinct CDR3 sequences, around 48% recorded once. Specimen: blood. All receptors come from a woman aged 55-69 years in good health.

This clonotype was detected once. This chain joins TRBV20-1 and TRBJ2-1; D is perhaps TRBD2 (6 bases). The CDR3 spans 19 residues. The V end lost 0 bases, the J end lost 1 base, and 22 bases lay between the germline ends. Germline lookup yields CDR1 DFQATT and CDR2 SNEGSKA (reference sequence). The chain's CDR3 is CSARDLNSSGGTSYNEQFF. In DNA, the CDR3 is TGCAGTGCTAGAGATCTCAATTCATCTGGGGGGACTTCCTACAATGAGCAGTTCTTC.

The chain is built from TRBV7-9 and TRBJ2-5; the match to TRBD2 covers 7 bases. The CDR3 is 16 amino acids. In germline, CDR1 is SEHNR, CDR2 FQNEAQ (reference sequence). After removal of 4 bases from V and 11 bases from J, the junction contained 19 bases not matched to a gene. The CDR3 is CASSWGGGGRGGEQYF. In DNA form, the CDR3 reads TGTGCCAGCAGCTGGGGGGGAGGCGGGAGAGGAGGTGAGCAGTACTTC. Variable domain in full (rest from reference TRBV7-9 and TRBJ2-5): DTGVSQNPRHKITKRGQNVTFRCDPISEHNRLYWYRQTLGQGPEFLTYFQNEAQLEKSRLLSDRFSAERPKGSFSTLEIQRTEQGDSAMYLCASSWGGGGRGGEQYFGPGTRLLVL.

This clonotype was counted between two and nine times. The CDR3 DNA reads as TGCAGCGCCGCACCTCAAGAGACCCAGTACTTC. Translation: CSAAPQETQYF. The rearrangement joins TRBV29-1 to TRBJ2-5; no firm D call. From germline, CDR1 is SQVTM and CDR2 ANQGSEA. The CDR3 consists of 11 residues. V lost 7 bases, J lost 2 bases, and 8 bases lay in between. The full variable domain, with the rest looked up from reference TRBV29-1 and TRBJ2-5, is SAVISQKPSRDICQRGTSLTIQCQVDSQVTMMFWYRQQPGQSLTLIATANQGSEATYESGFVIDKFPISRPNLTFSTLTVSNMSPEDSSIYLCSAAPQETQYFGPGTRLLVL.

The gene calls are TRBV7-8 and TRBJ2-5; possibly TRBD1 or TRBD2 for D (5 bases each). Germline CDR1 reads SGHVS; CDR2 reads FQNEAQ. The germline V and J ends were trimmed by 5 bases and 2 bases, with 18 bases remaining between them. The CDR3 totals 16 residues. The CDR3 loop reads CASSLGTGRVQETQYF. The CDR3 DNA is TGTGCCAGCAGCCTGGGCACGGGACGCGTGCAAGAGACCCAGTACTTC.

The chain uses TRBV18 and TRBJ1-1; D is undetermined. V gave up 5 bases and J gave up 2 bases, with 9 bases separating them. From germline, CDR1 is KGHSH and CDR2 LQKENI. CDR3 length: 13 amino acids. CDR3 sequence: CASSNQDNTEAFF. The CDR3 DNA is TGTGCCAGCTCAAATCAGGACAACACTGAAGCTTTCTTT.

This clonotype showed up just a few times. Just one base apart from a much larger clone, this may be a read error. The chain is built from TRBV7-9 and TRBJ2-7; either TRBD1 or TRBD2 may supply D (5 bases each). This CDR3 is 14 amino acids long. V was pared by 5 bases and J by 5 bases, with 16 bases between. Germline-derived CDR1 and CDR2 are SEHNR and FQNEAQ (reference sequence). CDR3 loop: CASSARDGMDEQYF. The CDR3 coding sequence is TGTGCCAGCAGCGCACGGGACGGGATGGACGAGCAGTACTTC.

This clonotype was observed a few times. The chain uses TRBV10-3 and TRBJ2-1, with 10 nucleotides matching TRBD2. CDR1 and CDR2 (germline): ENHRY, SYGVKD. J lost 7 bases, V lost 0 bases, and 12 bases had no gene match. The CDR3 length is 18 residues. In nucleotides, the CDR3 is TGTGCCATCAGTGAGTCTCCGTCTCTAGCGGGAGAGGAGAATGAGCAGTTCTTC. Translated, it gives CAISESPSLAGEENEQFF.

This chain joins TRBV20-1 and TRBJ2-1; 8 positions agree with TRBD1. The CDR3 extends over 16 amino acids. The V gene end was trimmed by 1 base and the J gene end by 2 bases; junction bases not matched to a gene: 7. Germline V gene lookup returns CDR1 DFQATT and CDR2 SNEGSKA (reference sequence). CDR3 region: CSARVRDRGTYNEQFF. CDR3 coding DNA: TGCAGTGCTAGAGTACGCGACAGGGGAACCTACAATGAGCAGTTCTTC.

The sample holds a few counts of this clonotype. The J gene is TRBJ2-5, the V gene TRBV2; 10 bases map to TRBD2. The germline CDR1 and CDR2 sequences are SNHLY and FYNNEI. CDR3 length: 15 residues. V dropped 2 bases and J dropped 3; count of bases not matched to a gene: 3. The CDR3 spells CASSELLAGEETQYF. The CDR3 nucleotides are TGTGCCAGCAGTGAATTGCTAGCGGGAGAAGAGACCCAGTACTTC.

The gene calls are TRBV20-1 and TRBJ1-6; no definite D call. V shed 3 bases and J shed 8 bases, with 11 bases lying between them. Germline V gives CDR1 DFQATT, CDR2 SNEGSKA (reference sequence). The CDR3 covers 13 residues. CDR3 in amino acids: CSARLSLDSPLHF. CDR3 sequence (DNA): TGCAGTGCTAGGCTTTCATTGGATTCACCCCTCCACTTT.

This clonotype was found a few times. The chain is built from TRBV6-2 or TRBV6-3 and TRBJ2-7, with 13 nucleotides matching TRBD2. The CDR3 totals 17 residues. V lost 6 bases and J lost 7; bases outside the gene matches: 15. CDR1 MNHEY and CDR2 SVGEGT come from the germline V gene. The CDR3 DNA is TGTGCCAGCAGGCGGGAGCCTGGGACTAGCGGGAAACATGAGCAGTACTTC. Translated, it gives CASRREPGTSGKHEQYF.

This chain joins TRBV6-5 and TRBJ1-4, with D possibly TRBD1 on 5 matching bases. V was pared by 6 bases and J by 7 bases, with 15 bases between. The germline V gene encodes CDR1 MNHEY and CDR2 SVGAGI. The CDR3 has 14 residues. The CDR3 is CASRGGVVGEKLFF. Written as DNA, the CDR3 is TGTGCCAGCAGGGGAGGGGTGGTAGGTGAAAAACTGTTTTTT.

The rearrangement links TRBV5-1 to TRBJ2-1; 8 nucleotides agree with TRBD2. The tail of the sequence fits TRBJ2-7 better, so the J call may be wrong. Looked up from germline, CDR1 is SGHRS and CDR2 is YFSETQ. The CDR3 runs 16 residues. Here the CDR3 reads CASSLTVQREPREQYF. CDR3 DNA: TGCGCCAGCAGCTTGACAGTGCAGCGGGAGCCTCGGGAGCAGTACTTC.

This clonotype turned up a few times. CDR3 protein: CATSRPGLARDTEQFF. The CDR3 DNA follows: TGTGCCACCAGCAGACCGGGACTAGCGCGAGACACCGAGCAGTTCTTC. This chain links TRBV15 with TRBJ2-1, with TRBD2 identical over 10 bases. CDR1 and CDR2 (germline): LNHNV, YYDKDF (reference sequence). V was clipped by 2 bases and J by 10 bases; unmatched bases: 11. This CDR3 contains 16 residues.

This clonotype occurred a few times. This chain links TRBV20-1 with TRBJ2-5, with D hard to call. CDR3 length: 10 amino acids. CDR1 and CDR2 from the germline V gene are DFQATT and SNEGSKA (reference sequence). Trimming removed 5 bases at V and 5 bases at J, with 6 bases between. Written as DNA, the CDR3 is TGCAGTGCTGCGCGGGAGACCCAGTACTTC. Protein sequence: CSAARETQYF.

This chain uses TRBV2 with TRBJ1-2; D is undetermined. V was shortened by 3 bases and J by 3 bases, with 5 bases between the two germline ends. The CDR3 extends over 12 amino acids. Looked up from germline, CDR1 is SNHLY and CDR2 is FYNNEI. The DNA of the CDR3 is TGTGCCAGCAGTGACAGCGACTATGGCTACACCTTC. As protein: CASSDSDYGYTF. The complete variable domain, with remaining parts taken from reference TRBV2 and TRBJ1-2, reads EPEVTQTPSHQVTQMGQEVILRCVPISNHLYFYWYRQILGQKVEFLVSFYNNEISEKSEIFDDQFSVERPDGSNFTLKIRSTKLEDSAMYFCASSDSDYGYTFGSGTRLTVV.

The chain employs TRBV27 and TRBJ2-1; D is ambiguous. The CDR3 has 16 residues. From germline, CDR1 is MNHEY and CDR2 SMNVEV (reference sequence). The V gene lost 3 bases and the J gene lost 4 bases, with 16 bases spanning the gap. The chain's CDR3 is CASSFSPLGLYNEQFF. As DNA, the CDR3 is TGTGCCAGCAGTTTTTCCCCCCTGGGCCTTTACAATGAGCAGTTCTTC.

This clonotype was seen more than once but under ten times. The J gene is TRBJ2-2, the V gene TRBV7-6; D is uncertain. The CDR3 is made up of 14 amino acids. The V end lost 1 base, the J end lost 2 bases, and 5 bases lay between the germline ends. CDR1 is SGHVS, CDR2 FNYEAQ, per germline. The CDR3 bases are TGTGCCAGCAGCTTAGATCATAACACCGGGGAGCTGTTTTTT. Its translation: CASSLDHNTGELFF.

A few counts support this clonotype. The chain combines TRBV18 with TRBJ2-3, with D tentatively TRBD2 (5 bases). V dropped 3 bases and J dropped 3 bases, with 19 bases sitting between them. The CDR3 consists of 17 residues. CDR1 and CDR2 (germline): KGHSH, LQKENI. The DNA of the CDR3 is TGTGCCAGCTCACCCGCGGTCCGGGGAGCATTAACAGATACGCAGTATTTT. It translates to CASSPAVRGALTDTQYF.

This clonotype has ten or more counts. This sequence joins TRBV3-1 and TRBJ2-7, with unresolved D. This CDR3 comprises 14 residues. The V end was cut by 1 base, the J end by 0 bases, with 7 bases between. CDR1 and CDR2 from the germline V gene are LGHDT and YNNKEL (reference sequence). In DNA form, the CDR3 reads TGTGCCAGCAGCCAAGGACTTTTCTCCTACGAGCAGTACTTC. The encoded protein is CASSQGLFSYEQYF.

This clonotype came up once. The CDR3 bases are TGCAGCGCTGAGACCCCCACAGATACGCAGTATTTT. This encodes CSAETPTDTQYF. The V gene is TRBV29-1, the J gene TRBJ2-3, with D unclear. The CDR3 totals 12 residues. Germline V CDR1 and CDR2: SQVTM, ANQGSEA. Trimming took 7 bases from V and 2 from J, leaving 10 bases between them.